This T cell receptor (beta chain) was identified during a study of T-cell memory formation after mild COVID-19. As for the study in general: Largely, TCR clusters stayed within a single donor.

Study outcomes and limitations: Clones from the second wave (peaking day 37) had unconfirmed SARS-CoV-2 specificity. There were some responding clones in pre-infection memory, which suggested that cross-reactive memory had joined.

This clonotype was seen only a few times. The target antigen is unknown. Using its own MiXCR run on the 5' RACE reads, TCRdb lists one record per CDR3 protein. This sample has approximately 250,000 distinct CDR3 sequences, with roughly 17% found just once. Material: PBMCs or a T cell subset sorted from them (not recorded which). This clonotype was sampled from a man aged 18-30 years who had mild COVID-19 (a few samples of this study predate the infection). Cell type and time point are not known.

The CDR3 here is CASSLGDSHYSNQPQHF. CDR3 coding DNA: TGTGCCAGCAGCTTAGGGGACAGCCACTATAGCAATCAGCCCCAGCATTTT. The chain joins TRBV7-9 to TRBJ1-5; 7 nucleotides match TRBD1. Trimming removed 1 base from V and 0 bases from J; junction bases left unmatched: 6. Germline CDR1 reads SEHNR; CDR2 reads FQNEAQ (reference sequence). The CDR3 sequence is 17 residues long.